Following are 3 T cell receptor beta chains from one sample sequenced in a study of T cells in Graves' hyperthyroidism and ophthalmopathy. Amplified TCR beta CDR3 regions derived from RNA transcripts. The TCR CDR3 was amplified in a first-round RT-PCR using the HTBI primer set. TCRdb called the multiplex PCR reads again in MiXCR, with one record for every CDR3 protein. This sample has roughly 500,000 distinct CDR3 sequences, with about 20% found just once. The sequencing sample was made of blood. The receptors derive from a woman in her 70s with Graves' ophthalmopathy.

This clonotype was recorded once. This chain uses TRBV11-3 with TRBJ2-1; 7 positions agree with TRBD2. The germline gives CDR1 SGHNT, CDR2 YENEEA. This CDR3 has 16 amino acids. The V and J ends lost 3 bases and 6 bases, in that order; junction bases with no gene match: 11. The CDR3 region is CASSLGSAGRGNEQFF. CDR3 DNA sequence: TGTGCCAGCAGCTTGGGCTCGGCTGGGAGGGGCAATGAGCAGTTCTTC.

In its sample, this clonotype was seen a few times. The chain uses TRBV29-1 and TRBJ2-2; D possibly matches TRBD1 or TRBD2 (6 bases each). V gave up 1 base and J gave up 2 bases, with 14 bases separating them. The CDR3 extends over 16 amino acids. Germline values: CDR1 SQVTM, CDR2 ANQGSEA. The DNA of the CDR3 is TGCAGCGTTGAAGCATGGCAGGGGACTAACACCGGGGAGCTGTTTTTT. Translation: CSVEAWQGTNTGELFF.

This chain links TRBV18 with TRBJ2-7, with 8 nucleotides matching TRBD1. The CDR3 is 13 amino acids. The J segment lost 6 bases and the V segment lost 2 bases, leaving 3 bases of the junction unmatched. CDR1 and CDR2 from the germline V gene are KGHSH and LQKENI. The CDR3 DNA is TGTGCCAGCTCACCAGACAGGGGTGGCGAGCAGTACTTC. This encodes CASSPDRGGEQYF.